The 32 T cell receptor beta chains reported below all come from one sample, sequenced in a study of post-analysis software for immune sequencing data. Whole-study findings and limits: The study found TRBV5-6, TRBV5-1 and TRBV20-1 among five or six TRBV segments more frequent in patients than controls.

The TCR beta cDNA libraries carried unique molecular identifiers. TCRdb fed the PCR reads into MiXCR, producing one record per CDR3 protein. The data hold 150,000 to 200,000 distinct CDR3 sequences, with approximately 30% observed a single time. The antigens of these receptors remain unknown. Sequencing was performed on blood. These receptors were taken from a girl aged 10 to 17 with multiple sclerosis.

The J gene is TRBJ1-2, the V gene TRBV5-1; D perhaps matches TRBD1 (6 bases). The CDR3 is 12 amino acids. CDR1 is SGHRS, CDR2 YFSETQ, per germline. V lost 4 bases and J lost 3, with 7 bases in between. In DNA form, the CDR3 reads TGCGCCAGCAGCGAGGGGGACTATGGCTACACCTTC. This sequence encodes CASSEGDYGYTF.

V is TRBV20-1 and J is TRBJ1-5; D remains unclear. V lost 7 bases and J lost 2, with 12 bases in between. The germline V gene encodes CDR1 DFQATT and CDR2 SNEGSKA (reference sequence). The CDR3 totals 13 residues. The CDR3 coding sequence is TGCAGTGTCTCCTATTCTGGCAATCAGCCCCAGCATTTT. Protein product: CSVSYSGNQPQHF.

V gene TRBV19 combines with J gene TRBJ1-6; no definite D call. CDR3 length: 15 amino acids. V gave up 3 bases and J gave up 4 bases, with 10 bases separating them. Germline assignment: CDR1 LNHDA and CDR2 SQIVND (reference sequence). The CDR3 sequence is CASSMNGVYNSPLHF. Written as DNA, the CDR3 is TGTGCCAGTAGTATGAATGGGGTATATAATTCACCCCTCCACTTT.

With respect to this clonotype: A read error may explain this, as a much larger clone is one base away. The J gene is TRBJ2-1, the V gene TRBV29-1; 12 bases line up with TRBD1. Matching the DNA end better, TRBJ2-7 makes the J call doubtful. In germline, CDR1 is SQVTM, CDR2 ANQGSEA. The CDR3 covers 13 residues. DNA for the CDR3: TGCAGCATTGAAGGGACAGGGGGCGACGAGCAGTACTTC. It yields the protein CSIEGTGGDEQYF.

This clonotype occurred a few times. The CDR3 coding sequence is TGTGCCAGTAGTCGGATATGGACTAGCGGGGTCTCCTACGAGCAGTACTTC. It codes for CASSRIWTSGVSYEQYF. V is TRBV19 and J is TRBJ2-7, with 12 bases identical to TRBD2. After removal of 5 bases from V and 0 bases from J, the junction contained 8 bases not matched to a gene. Looked up from germline, CDR1 is LNHDA and CDR2 is SQIVND (reference sequence). CDR3 size: 17 residues.

This clonotype was seen at least ten times. J is TRBJ2-7 and V is TRBV10-3, with D possibly TRBD1 on 5 matching bases. The V gene lost 5 bases and the J gene lost 3 bases, with 17 bases spanning the gap. Germline CDR1 is ENHRY and CDR2 is SYGVKD. CDR3 length equals 15 residues. CDR3 bases: TGTGCCATCAGTCCACTCGACAGCCAGGTCTACGAGCAGTACTTC. As protein: CAISPLDSQVYEQYF.

Here the CDR3 DNA reads TGCGCCAGCAGTGAAACCCCTCGCTACGAGCAGTACTTC. Translating it yields CASSETPRYEQYF. The V gene is TRBV10-2, the J gene TRBJ2-7, with D uncertain. The length of the CDR3 is 13 residues. Trimming cost V 3 bases and J 3 bases, with 9 bases left between them. Germline values: CDR1 WSHSY, CDR2 SAAADI.

On this clonotype: A much larger clone sits a single nucleotide away, making a read error possible. This CDR3 reads CSARLGLRLASTDTQYF. The CDR3 DNA follows: TGCAGTGCTAGGTTGGGACTTCGTCTCGCTAGCACAGATACGCAGTATTTT. The chain combines TRBV20-1 with TRBJ2-3; D is perhaps TRBD2 (6 bases). The CDR3 has 17 residues. The V gene's germline CDR1 is DFQATT and CDR2 SNEGSKA (reference sequence). Trimming removed 3 bases from V and 0 bases from J, with 19 bases in between.

This chain joins TRBV7-9 and TRBJ1-2; the D gene is possibly TRBD1 (5 bases). The germline V gene has CDR1 SEHNR and CDR2 FQNEAQ (reference sequence). Trimming removed 5 bases at V and 8 bases at J, with 15 bases between. The CDR3 is made up of 13 amino acids. CDR3: CASSPGSEWGYTF. The CDR3 nucleotides read TGTGCCAGCAGCCCAGGGTCGGAGTGGGGCTACACCTTC.

Here the CDR3 DNA reads TGCAGCGTTGACGGGGGGGGCGGAGTAACTGAAGCTTTCTTT. Translating gives CSVDGGGGVTEAFF. The chain is built from TRBV29-1 and TRBJ1-1, with D tentatively TRBD1 (6 bases). With 3 bases removed from V and 5 bases from J, the gap between germline ends came to 16 bases. There are 14 residues in the CDR3. Germline V gene lookup returns CDR1 SQVTM and CDR2 ANQGSEA.

This clonotype came up many times. The chain is built from TRBV6-6 and TRBJ2-7, with D perhaps TRBD2 (5 bases). Trimming pared 6 bases from V and 3 bases from J, leaving 15 bases between. CDR3 length: 14 residues. CDR1 is MNHNY and CDR2 is SVGAGI in the germline V gene (reference sequence). CDR3: CASSPTAEVYEQYF. CDR3 bases: TGTGCCAGCAGCCCCACAGCGGAGGTCTACGAGCAGTACTTC.

This clonotype was seen many times. The chain recombines TRBV20-1 with TRBJ2-7; D is unresolved. Germline V lookup: CDR1 DFQATT, CDR2 SNEGSKA (reference sequence). Trimming stripped 0 bases from V and 10 bases from J, with 13 bases between. The CDR3 runs to 12 residues. The chain's CDR3 is CSARDSGTVQYF. In nucleotides, the CDR3 is TGCAGTGCTAGAGATAGTGGAACAGTACAGTACTTC.

The sample holds many counts of this clonotype. This chain links TRBV29-1 with TRBJ2-5; D is unresolved. V lost 3 bases and J lost 0, with 11 bases in between. Germline V gene data show CDR1 as SQVTM and CDR2 as ANQGSEA. This CDR3 contains 14 residues. DNA of the CDR3: TGCAGCGTTGATGGGTTAGGGTACCAAGAGACCCAGTACTTC. The encoded protein is CSVDGLGYQETQYF. Supplemented by reference TRBV29-1 and TRBJ2-5, the full variable domain reads SAVISQKPSRDICQRGTSLTIQCQVDSQVTMMFWYRQQPGQSLTLIATANQGSEATYESGFVIDKFPISRPNLTFSTLTVSNMSPEDSSIYLCSVDGLGYQETQYFGPGTRLLVL.

Concerning this clonotype: At one of its ends the junction is not consistent with the germline gene, which may arise from a read error. The CDR3 reads CVSKTAPSTDTQYF. In DNA, the CDR3 is TGTGTCAGCAAGACGGCTCCTAGCACAGATACGCAGTATTTT. This chain connects TRBV2 to TRBJ2-3; D gene unclear. The CDR3 sequence is 14 residues long. The germline V gene has CDR1 SNHLY and CDR2 FYNNEI.

The chain is built from TRBV10-3 and TRBJ2-2, with TRBD2 identical over 10 bases. The CDR3 has 14 residues. Losses at the gene ends were 7 bases for V and 5 bases for J; bases not matched to a gene: 4. The germline V gene has CDR1 ENHRY and CDR2 SYGVKD. This CDR3 reads CAIIAAGGTGELFF. CDR3 sequence (DNA): TGTGCCATCATAGCAGCGGGGGGGACCGGGGAGCTGTTTTTT.

This clonotype came up a few times. One end of the junction does not line up with germline, which may come from a read error. This chain links TRBV5-1 with TRBJ2-7; D ambiguous. CDR3 length: 13 residues. Germline-derived CDR1 and CDR2 are SGHRS and YFSETQ. This chain's CDR3 is CAGSLGNSYEQYF. CDR3 bases: TGCGCCGGCAGCTTGGGGAACTCCTACGAGCAGTACTTC.

This clonotype was counted ten times or more. The rearrangement links TRBV29-1 to TRBJ2-7, with 9 bases fitting TRBD1. V dropped 7 bases and J dropped 3; count of bases not matched to a gene: 10. CDR3 length: 14 amino acids. Germline CDR1 is SQVTM and CDR2 is ANQGSEA. CDR3 amino acids: CSENRDRADYEQYF. The CDR3 DNA follows: TGCAGCGAGAACCGGGACAGGGCAGACTACGAGCAGTACTTC.

The CDR3 is CSVQTGANVLTF. CDR3 nucleotide sequence: TGCAGCGTTCAGACAGGGGCCAACGTCCTGACTTTC. The chain joins TRBV29-1 to TRBJ2-6; D is uncertain. The CDR3 covers 12 residues. V shed 5 bases and J shed 4 bases, with 6 bases lying between them. CDR1 and CDR2 (germline): SQVTM, ANQGSEA.

This clonotype occurred a few times. The chain uses TRBV2 and TRBJ2-3, with 10 nucleotides matching TRBD2. V shed 7 bases, J shed 6 bases, and the junction held 7 bases outside the gene matches. This CDR3 spans 14 amino acids. CDR1 is SNHLY and CDR2 is FYNNEI in the germline V gene. The CDR3 loop reads CASKRLAGVDTQYF. In nucleotides, the CDR3 is TGTGCCAGCAAGCGCCTAGCGGGAGTGGATACGCAGTATTTT. The full variable domain, with the rest looked up from reference TRBV2 and TRBJ2-3, is EPEVTQTPSHQVTQMGQEVILRCVPISNHLYFYWYRQILGQKVEFLVSFYNNEISEKSEIFDDQFSVERPDGSNFTLKIRSTKLEDSAMYFCASKRLAGVDTQYFGPGTRLTVL.

This clonotype was counted ten times or more. V is TRBV12-3 or TRBV12-4 and J is TRBJ2-7; 7 bases agree with TRBD2. Trimming took 1 base from V and 4 from J; bases not matched to a gene: 4. The CDR3 has 14 residues. CDR3 residues: CASSLGGRVYEQYF. The CDR3 DNA reads TGTGCCAGCAGTTTAGGAGGGAGGGTTTACGAGCAGTACTTC.

With respect to this clonotype: A much larger clone lies one base from this, so it may be a read error. The chain joins TRBV5-1 to TRBJ2-5; D gene ambiguous. Trimming cost V 3 bases and J 1 base, with 19 bases left between them. Germline CDR1 is SGHRS and CDR2 is YFSETQ. This CDR3 has 17 amino acids. This CDR3 reads CASSWPRDLEVQETQYF. DNA for the CDR3: TGCGCCAGCAGCTGGCCCCGTGATCTAGAGGTCCAAGAGACCCAGTACTTC.

The genes are TRBV28 and TRBJ1-1; tentatively, D is TRBD1 (6 bases). This CDR3 has 16 amino acids. Trimming pared 5 bases from V and 5 bases from J, leaving 21 bases between. Germline-derived CDR1 and CDR2 are MDHEN and SYDVKM. This chain's CDR3 is CASSPHMTGFLTEAFF. CDR3 sequence (DNA): TGTGCCAGCAGTCCCCACATGACAGGTTTCTTAACTGAAGCTTTCTTT.

This chain connects TRBV12-3 or TRBV12-4 to TRBJ1-1; 9 bases map to TRBD1. The CDR3 spans 15 residues. Trimming took 3 bases from V and 0 from J; bases not matched to a gene: 2. CDR3 protein: CASSLGQGLNTEAFF. The CDR3 nucleotides are TGTGCCAGCAGTTTGGGACAGGGTTTGAACACTGAAGCTTTCTTT.

This clonotype was found many times. The chain links TRBV20-1 to TRBJ2-7, with D tentatively TRBD2 (6 bases). Germline lookup yields CDR1 DFQATT and CDR2 SNEGSKA (reference sequence). There are 17 residues in the CDR3. The V end was cut by 1 base, the J end by 0 bases, with 19 bases between. This CDR3 reads CSARVFRLQEGSYEQYF. CDR3 coding DNA: TGCAGTGCTAGAGTTTTTAGGTTGCAGGAGGGCTCCTACGAGCAGTACTTC.

This clonotype has more than one count but fewer than ten. The chain is built from TRBV9 and TRBJ1-5, with 7 bases matching TRBD1. V shed 0 bases, J shed 3 bases, and the junction held 3 bases outside the gene matches. This CDR3 spans 15 amino acids. Germline V gene sequence: CDR1 SGDLS, CDR2 YYNGEE. The CDR3 region is CASSVDTGVNQPQHF. Here the CDR3 DNA reads TGTGCCAGCAGCGTAGACACAGGGGTCAATCAGCCCCAGCATTTT. The full variable domain, completed using reference TRBV9 and TRBJ1-5, is DSGVTQTPKHLITATGQRVTLRCSPRSGDLSVYWYQQSLDQGLQFLIQYYNGEERAKGNILERFSAQQFPDLHSELNLSSLELGDSALYFCASSVDTGVNQPQHFGDGTRLSIL.

The chain recombines TRBV6-5 with TRBJ2-2; 7 nucleotides match TRBD1. Germline CDR1 and CDR2: MNHEY and SVGAGI. The CDR3 length is 15 residues. The J segment lost 6 bases and the V segment lost 6 bases, leaving 10 bases of the junction unmatched. The CDR3 here is CASSLATGPPGELFF. The DNA of the CDR3 is TGTGCCAGCAGCCTTGCGACAGGGCCGCCCGGGGAGCTGTTTTTT.

This clonotype was seen more than once but under ten times. The V and J genes are TRBV14 and TRBJ2-7; 10 bases align to TRBD1. The V gene's germline CDR1 is SGHDN and CDR2 FVKESK. The CDR3 has 15 residues. Trimming removed 4 bases from V and 7 bases from J; junction bases left unmatched: 10. The CDR3 is CASSRTGTGEREQYF. CDR3 DNA: TGTGCCAGCAGCCGGACCGGGACAGGGGAGAGGGAGCAGTACTTC. The whole variable domain, remainder taken from reference TRBV14 and TRBJ2-7, is EAGVTQFPSHSVIEKGQTVTLRCDPISGHDNLYWYRRVMGKEIKFLLHFVKESKQDESGMPNNRFLAERTGGTYSTLKVQPAELEDSGVYFCASSRTGTGEREQYFGPGTRLTVT.

The sample holds many counts of this clonotype. V and J are TRBV6-5 and TRBJ2-1, with 8 nucleotides matching TRBD2. The CDR3 has 12 amino acids. Germline V gene lookup returns CDR1 MNHEY and CDR2 SVGAGI. J gave up 5 bases and V 7 bases, and 1 base lay outside the gene matches. This chain's CDR3 is CASNSGNNEQFF. In DNA form, the CDR3 reads TGTGCCAGCAATAGCGGGAACAATGAGCAGTTCTTC.

CDR3 region: CASMTGNYNSPLHF. The CDR3, as DNA: TGTGCCAGCATGACAGGCAACTATAATTCACCCCTCCACTTT. This chain joins TRBV6-6 and TRBJ1-6; D is perhaps TRBD1 (6 bases). The CDR3 is 14 residues long. V was pared by 7 bases and J by 3 bases, with 10 bases between. CDR1 is MNHNY, CDR2 SVGAGI, per germline (reference sequence).

Note on this clonotype: This may stem from a read error, because a much larger clone lies one nucleotide away. The J gene is TRBJ2-1, the V gene TRBV5-1; 8 bases line up with TRBD1. Germline CDR1 is SGHRS and CDR2 is YFSETQ. This CDR3 spans 14 amino acids. Unmatched junction bases numbered 5, after V lost 3 bases and J lost 6 bases. CDR3 coding DNA: TGCGCCAGCAGCTGGGGTACAGGGGGCAATGAGCAGTTCTTC. Amino acid sequence: CASSWGTGGNEQFF.

At least ten counts were recorded for this clonotype. The J gene is TRBJ1-2, the V gene TRBV4-1; the D is unclear. The CDR3 spans 12 residues. V was trimmed by 3 bases and J by 8 bases, leaving 10 bases between them. Germline-derived CDR1 and CDR2 are MGHRA and YSYEKL. The DNA of the CDR3 is TGCGCCAGCAGCCACGCCCAAAAAGGCTACACCTTC. The encoded protein is CASSHAQKGYTF.

This clonotype was seen repeatedly, ten times or more. The chain is built from TRBV5-1 and TRBJ2-7, with 10 nucleotides matching TRBD1. With V trimmed by 4 bases and J by 0 bases, 1 base remained unmatched. The CDR3 contains 14 residues. Germline V gene lookup returns CDR1 SGHRS and CDR2 YFSETQ. Written as DNA, the CDR3 is TGCGCCAGCAGCGACAGGGGGCGCTCCTACGAGCAGTACTTC. Protein product: CASSDRGRSYEQYF.